The sequence of this TCR beta chain was determined in a study of CD8 T cells in ankylosing spondylitis. The CDR3 sequence is 14 residues long. Per the germline V gene, CDR1 is KGHDR and CDR2 is SFDVKD. Trimming removed 8 bases at V and 9 bases at J, with 16 bases between. This clonotype showed up many times. In making TCR beta libraries, quantitative 5'-RACE with molecular barcodes was used. Each CDR3 protein is one row after TCRdb ran MiXCR on the 5' RACE reads. Among approximately 350,000 distinct CDR3 sequences listed, about 15% were seen once. The sample was blood, either unsorted or a sorted T cell fraction (not recorded which). This receptor was identified in a male donor with ankylosing spondylitis or in good health (not recorded which). This chain joins TRBV24-1 and TRBJ1-6; D is unclear. This chain's CDR3 is CATTTGKRTSPLHF. CDR3 nucleotide sequence: TGTGCCACCACCACGGGAAAGAGGACTTCACCCCTCCACTTT.